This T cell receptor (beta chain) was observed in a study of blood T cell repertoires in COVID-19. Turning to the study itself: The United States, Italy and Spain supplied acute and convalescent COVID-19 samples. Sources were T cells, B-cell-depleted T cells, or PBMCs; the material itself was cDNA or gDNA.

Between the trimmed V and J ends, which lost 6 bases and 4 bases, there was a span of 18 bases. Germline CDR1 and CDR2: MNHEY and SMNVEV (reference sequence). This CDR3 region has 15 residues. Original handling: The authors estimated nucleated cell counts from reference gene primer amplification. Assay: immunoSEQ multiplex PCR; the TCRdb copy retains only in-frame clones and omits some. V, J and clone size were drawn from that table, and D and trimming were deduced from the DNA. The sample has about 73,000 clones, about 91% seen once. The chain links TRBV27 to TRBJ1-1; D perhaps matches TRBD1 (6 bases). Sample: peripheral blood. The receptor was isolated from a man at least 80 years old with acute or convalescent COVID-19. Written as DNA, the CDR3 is TGTGCCAGCAGCCCCCCGGGGGGCTGGGGCACTGAAGCTTTCTTT. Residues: CASSPPGGWGTEAFF.